This T cell receptor (beta chain) was captured in a study of identical twins. With regard to this clonotype: Its antigen remains unknown.

Findings of the study overall: Beta out-of-frame sequences displayed a weaker excess of sharing between twins. The abundant beta clonotypes from cord blood had fewer insertions, and memory repertoires had none of this.

Template switching added a universal primer site; cDNA carried unique molecular identifiers. TCRdb reprocessed the 5' RACE reads via MiXCR and lists one record per CDR3 protein. The sample shows hundreds of thousands of distinct CDR3 sequences, 9% to 15% of them seen only once. The same data also contributed to another study, on yellow fever vaccine responses in identical twins.

The receptor was derived from a woman aged 18-35 years in good health. Sequenced material: PBMCs.

The CDR3 is CASSLVRFAGGLNEQFF. The CDR3 nucleotides read TGTGCCAGCAGCTTAGTACGGTTCGCGGGGGGGCTTAATGAGCAGTTCTTC. The chain recombines TRBV7-8 with TRBJ2-1; TRBD2 agrees at 9 bases. The CDR3 contains 17 residues. Germline values: CDR1 SGHVS, CDR2 FQNEAQ. The V segment lost 1 base and the J segment 7 bases; nucleotides outside the gene matches: 11.